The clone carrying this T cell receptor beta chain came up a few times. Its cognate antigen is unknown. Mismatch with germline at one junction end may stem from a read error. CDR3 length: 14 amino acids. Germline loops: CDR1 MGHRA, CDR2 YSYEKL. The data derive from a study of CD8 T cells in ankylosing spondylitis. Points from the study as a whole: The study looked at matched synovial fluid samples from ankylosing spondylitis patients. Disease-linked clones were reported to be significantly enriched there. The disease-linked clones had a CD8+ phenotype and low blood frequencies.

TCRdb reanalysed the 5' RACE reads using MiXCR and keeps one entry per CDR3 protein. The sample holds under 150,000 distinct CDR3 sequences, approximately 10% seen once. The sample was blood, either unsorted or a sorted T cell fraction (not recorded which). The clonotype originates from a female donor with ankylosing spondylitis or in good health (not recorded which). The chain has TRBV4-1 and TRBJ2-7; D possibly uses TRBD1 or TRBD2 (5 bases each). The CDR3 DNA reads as TGCGCCAGCAGCCACGGGACGGATACCTACGGGCAGTACTTC. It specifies CASSHGTDTYGQYF.